The 24 T cell receptor beta chains reported below all come from one sample, sequenced in a study of technical replicates of blood from four donors. The repertoire was sequenced with immunoSEQ multiplex PCR; TCRdb's copy has only in-frame clones and lacks some. The sample holds more than 65,000 clones, nearly 96% seen once. Material for sequencing was T cells isolated from PBMCs. The source is a human donor in good health.

As concerns this clone: Additional DNA sequences in this sample encode the identical CDR3. This chain connects TRBV5-1 to TRBJ2-3; 8 bases match TRBD2. The CDR3 runs 14 residues. Per germline, CDR1 SGHRS and CDR2 YFSETQ. Trimming took 4 bases from V and 1 from J; bases not matched to a gene: 2. CDR3 nucleotides: TGCGCCAGCAGCCTTAGCGGGGGCACAGATACGCAGTATTTT. It codes for CASSLSGGTDTQYF.

The J gene is TRBJ2-3, the V gene TRBV2; 14 bases line up with TRBD2. V dropped 10 bases and J dropped 0; count of bases not matched to a gene: 9. Germline CDR1 reads SNHLY; CDR2 reads FYNNEI. The CDR3 is 17 amino acids. CDR3 protein: CATVRLAGGPSTDTQYF. As DNA, the CDR3 is TGTGCCACCGTAAGACTAGCGGGAGGGCCGAGCACAGATACGCAGTATTTT. Filled out from reference TRBV2 and TRBJ2-3, the complete variable domain reads EPEVTQTPSHQVTQMGQEVILRCVPISNHLYFYWYRQILGQKVEFLVSFYNNEISEKSEIFDDQFSVERPDGSNFTLKIRSTKLEDSAMYFCATVRLAGGPSTDTQYFGPGTRLTVL.

This clone appeared once. The J gene is TRBJ2-3, the V gene TRBV5-1; TRBD1 matches 7 bases. With V trimmed by 3 bases and J by 2 bases, 12 bases remained unmatched. Germline loops: CDR1 SGHRS, CDR2 YFSETQ. CDR3 length: 17 amino acids. The CDR3 nucleotides are TGCGCCAGCAGCTGGACCCCGGGACAGACATTCACAGATACGCAGTATTTT. Amino acids: CASSWTPGQTFTDTQYF.

The chain recombines TRBV4-2 with TRBJ1-2, with 7 positions matching TRBD1. The CDR3 is 13 amino acids. V gave up 1 base and J gave up 8 bases; unmatched junction bases: 4. The germline V gene has CDR1 LGHNA and CDR2 YNFKEQ. CDR3 protein: CASSQVTGKGYTF. The CDR3 DNA is TGTGCCAGCAGCCAAGTGACAGGGAAGGGCTACACCTTC.

This rearrangement joins TRBV11-3 to TRBJ2-5; D not resolved. The CDR3 runs to 14 residues. Germline V CDR1 and CDR2: SGHNT, YENEEA. V shed 2 bases and J shed 0 bases, with 7 bases lying between them. CDR3 bases: TGTGCCAGCAGCTTATTTGAGTACCAAGAGACCCAGTACTTC. It encodes CASSLFEYQETQYF.

This chain links TRBV14 with TRBJ2-6; D is perhaps TRBD2 (5 bases). The CDR3 length is 16 residues. Per the germline V gene, CDR1 is SGHDN and CDR2 is FVKESK. The V end lost 4 bases, the J end lost 4 bases, and 14 bases lay between the germline ends. CDR3 residues: CASSLPGYGGANVLTF. Here the CDR3 DNA reads TGTGCCAGCAGCCTACCGGGATATGGGGGGGCCAACGTCCTGACTTTC. Full variable domain (outside the CDR3, taken from reference TRBV14 and TRBJ2-6): EAGVTQFPSHSVIEKGQTVTLRCDPISGHDNLYWYRRVMGKEIKFLLHFVKESKQDESGMPNNRFLAERTGGTYSTLKVQPAELEDSGVYFCASSLPGYGGANVLTFGAGSRLTVL.

V gene TRBV19 combines with J gene TRBJ2-7; D call uncertain. With 7 bases removed from V and 1 base from J, the gap between germline ends came to 11 bases. Germline CDR1 and CDR2: LNHDA and SQIVND (reference sequence). The length of the CDR3 is 13 residues. The CDR3 region has the DNA TGTGCCAGTATGTCGGGTACTTCCTACGAGCAGTACTTC. It translates to CASMSGTSYEQYF.

V is TRBV9 and J is TRBJ2-1, with a possible D match to TRBD2 (5 bases). Germline lookup yields CDR1 SGDLS and CDR2 YYNGEE. The CDR3 sequence is 16 residues long. V was clipped by 4 bases and J by 0 bases, with 14 bases between them. The CDR3 loop is CASSLASWSSYNEQFF. In nucleotides, the CDR3 is TGTGCCAGCAGCCTAGCAAGCTGGAGCTCCTACAATGAGCAGTTCTTC.

The chain uses TRBV27 and TRBJ2-7; 8 bases align to TRBD2. Germline V gives CDR1 MNHEY, CDR2 SMNVEV (reference sequence). V shed 5 bases and J 4 bases; nucleotides not matched to a gene: 10. The CDR3 consists of 15 residues. The CDR3 coding sequence is TGTGCCAGCAGTCCGAGCGGGAGTTCAAGTTACGAGCAGTACTTC. It encodes CASSPSGSSSYEQYF.

The table lists this clone with a count of one. V is TRBV30 and J is TRBJ2-7; 8 bases match TRBD2. V shed 0 bases, J shed 5 bases, and the junction held 9 bases outside the gene matches. CDR1 and CDR2 from the germline V gene are GTSNPN and SVGIG (reference sequence). This CDR3 comprises 15 residues. As DNA, the CDR3 is TGTGCCTGGAGTGTAGTCCAGCGGGAGATTAACGAGCAGTACTTC. The encoded protein is CAWSVVQREINEQYF.

This CDR3 reads CASSGDKFNYGYTF. As DNA, the CDR3 is TGTGCCAGCTCAGGGGACAAGTTTAACTATGGCTACACCTTC. The chain links TRBV18 to TRBJ1-2; D is perhaps TRBD1 (6 bases). The germline V gene encodes CDR1 KGHSH and CDR2 LQKENI. V gave up 5 bases and J gave up 1 base, with 11 bases separating them. CDR3 length: 14 amino acids.

The V and J genes are TRBV29-1 and TRBJ2-5, with 9 bases lining up with TRBD2. Germline values: CDR1 SQVTM, CDR2 ANQGSEA. The CDR3 is 13 residues long. The V gene end was trimmed by 4 bases and the J gene end by 3 bases; junction bases not matched to a gene: 3. The CDR3 bases are TGCAGCGTTGGTAGCGGGAGAGAAGAGACCCAGTACTTC. Its translation: CSVGSGREETQYF.

The V and J genes are TRBV30 and TRBJ2-7; TRBD1 is a possible D gene (6 bases). The CDR3 is 11 amino acids. The V gene's germline CDR1 is GTSNPN and CDR2 SVGIG (reference sequence). Trimming cost V 6 bases and J 3 bases, with 9 bases left between them. The CDR3 region is CACGQSYEQYF. CDR3 bases: TGTGCCTGCGGACAGAGCTACGAGCAGTACTTC.

The rearrangement joins TRBV28 to TRBJ1-5; D unresolved. CDR3 size: 13 residues. Trimming stripped 3 bases from V and 7 bases from J, with 10 bases between. The germline V gene encodes CDR1 MDHEN and CDR2 SYDVKM. CDR3 amino acids: CASSLEGTQPQHF. Written as DNA, the CDR3 is TGTGCCAGCAGTTTGGAGGGAACGCAGCCCCAGCATTTT.

The CDR3 loop is CASSLGFSSGYGYTF. The CDR3 DNA reads as TGTGCCAGCAGTTTAGGCTTCTCAAGCGGGTATGGCTACACCTTC. This chain connects TRBV27 to TRBJ1-2; D gene uncertain. This CDR3 is 15 amino acids long. Germline CDR1 MNHEY, CDR2 SMNVEV (reference sequence). V lost 2 bases and J 5 bases, leaving 15 bases between the germline ends.

This rearrangement joins TRBV7-3 to TRBJ1-1; no clear D. Looked up from germline, CDR1 is SGHTA and CDR2 is FQGTGA. This CDR3 contains 17 residues. Trimming removed 0 bases at V and 3 bases at J, with 17 bases between. This CDR3 is CASSLTIPVEDDTEAFF. As DNA, the CDR3 is TGTGCCAGCAGCTTAACTATCCCAGTTGAGGATGACACTGAAGCTTTCTTT.

The chain has TRBV6-5 and TRBJ2-7, with a possible D match to TRBD2 (6 bases). CDR3 length: 11 amino acids. V was cut by 8 bases and J by 6 bases, with 11 bases left in between. Germline loops: CDR1 MNHEY, CDR2 SVGAGI. The chain's CDR3 is CASVRGSEQYF. Written as DNA, the CDR3 is TGTGCCAGCGTGCGGGGATCCGAGCAGTACTTC.

V and J are TRBV19 and TRBJ2-3; TRBD2 matches 8 bases. The CDR3 runs to 15 residues. Germline V CDR1 and CDR2: LNHDA, SQIVND (reference sequence). V lost 5 bases, J lost 0 bases, and 4 bases stayed unmatched. The CDR3 sequence is CASSATSGSTDTQYF. The CDR3 DNA sequence: TGTGCCAGTAGTGCTACTAGCGGAAGCACAGATACGCAGTATTTT.

This rearrangement joins TRBV27 to TRBJ1-3; 7 nucleotides line up with TRBD1. The CDR3 loop spans 15 amino acids. V lost 5 bases and J lost 0; bases outside the gene matches: 4. Per the germline V gene, CDR1 is MNHEY and CDR2 is SMNVEV (reference sequence). The CDR3 DNA reads as TGTGCCAGCAGTGTCGACAGGGCCTCTGGAAACACCATATATTTT. It is translated as CASSVDRASGNTIYF.

This chain connects TRBV12-5 to TRBJ2-7, with 10 bases lining up with TRBD1. J was trimmed by 1 base and V by 6 bases; bases with no gene match: 15. Looked up from germline, CDR1 is LGHNT and CDR2 is FRNRAP. This CDR3 has 18 residues. CDR3 DNA: TGTGCTAGTGGAACGACAGGGGGCGCGACCCTCTTATCCTACGAGCAGTACTTC. It encodes CASGTTGGATLLSYEQYF.

V is TRBV11-3 and J is TRBJ2-2, with 9 bases identical to TRBD1. This CDR3 is 15 amino acids long. V was pared by 3 bases and J by 4 bases, with 3 bases of the junction left unmatched. Germline V gives CDR1 SGHNT, CDR2 YENEEA. The chain's CDR3 is CASSLGQGRTGELFF. The DNA for the CDR3 is TGTGCCAGCAGCTTGGGACAGGGACGCACCGGGGAGCTGTTTTTT. Drawing the rest from reference TRBV11-3 and TRBJ2-2, the complete variable domain is EAGVVQSPRYKIIEKKQPVAFWCNPISGHNTLYWYLQNLGQGPELLIRYENEEAVDDSQLPKDRFSAERLKGVDSTLKIQPAELGDSAVYLCASSLGQGRTGELFFGEGSRLTVL.

This clone was found a few times. V and J are TRBV10-3 and TRBJ1-4; D not certain. Germline V gene sequence: CDR1 ENHRY, CDR2 SYGVKD. The V and J ends lost 2 bases and 6 bases respectively, with 4 bases between them. The CDR3 consists of 12 residues. CDR3 sequence reads: CAISERDEKLFF. The DNA of the CDR3 is TGTGCCATCAGTGAGAGAGATGAAAAACTGTTTTTT.

The chain joins TRBV27 to TRBJ1-1; D gene uncertain. The germline V and J ends were trimmed by 0 bases and 6 bases, with 14 bases remaining between them. The germline V gene has CDR1 MNHEY and CDR2 SMNVEV (reference sequence). The length of the CDR3 is 15 residues. The DNA of the CDR3 is TGTGCCAGCAGTTTATCTAATACGGGGAGGGCTGAAGCTTTCTTT. Residues: CASSLSNTGRAEAFF.

The V and J genes are TRBV29-1 and TRBJ2-1; 9 bases fit TRBD1. Germline trimming cut 3 bases from V and 7 bases from J; bases unmatched to any gene: 7. CDR1 is SQVTM, CDR2 ANQGSEA, per germline. This CDR3 contains 14 residues. CDR3 nucleotides: TGCAGCGTTGAGAATGGACAGGGGACAAATGAGCAGTTCTTC. Its protein is CSVENGQGTNEQFF.